This T cell receptor beta chain was recovered during a study of T cells in Graves' hyperthyroidism and ophthalmopathy. Study-wide results and limits: Progression to ophthalmopathy was predicted a median of about 6.6 months early. The majority of expanded thyroid clonotypes above 0.001 also appeared in blood.

Clinical symptoms, serum thyroxine, TRAb, thyroid ultrasound and orbital computed tomography established diagnosis. This clonotype was seen a handful of times. What it binds is unknown. Authors of the study amplified TCR beta CDR3 regions from RNA transcripts. A first-round RT-PCR of the TCR CDR3 used the HTBI primer set. Each CDR3 protein is one row after TCRdb ran MiXCR on the multiplex PCR reads. The sample yields hundreds of thousands of distinct CDR3 sequences, more than 20% seen once. Trimming removed 4 bases from V and 6 bases from J; junction bases left unmatched: 22. The V gene's germline CDR1 is SGHDN and CDR2 FVKESK. The length of the CDR3 is 19 residues.

The sample comprised blood. This chain joins TRBV14 and TRBJ2-3; TRBD2 matches at 7 bases. The sequence was obtained from a man under 40 with Graves' ophthalmopathy. CDR3 loop: CASSPRALTSEVWGDTQYF. The CDR3 nucleotides read TGTGCCAGCAGCCCGAGGGCCCTTACTAGCGAGGTGTGGGGGGATACGCAGTATTTT.